What follows describes a single TCR beta chain. Its antigen is still unknown. This record belongs to a study of CXCR3-negative and CXCR3-positive naive CD8 T cells. Whole-study results and caveats: Hydrophobicity of TRB CDR3s was greater in CXCR3-positive naive cells than in CXCR3-negative naive cells. Diversity was high in both naive subsets and much lower in memory cells.

The CDR3 runs 16 residues. Germline assignment: CDR1 SGHRS and CDR2 YFSETQ. The method, 5' RACE with UMI labels, was used to prepare the TRB cDNA libraries. Reanalyzing the 5' RACE reads, TCRdb keeps one entry per CDR3 protein, without DNA. The sample has about 84,000 distinct CDR3 sequences; the top ten hold 0.6% to 0.7%. The chain has TRBV5-1 and TRBJ2-7; the TCRdb call, TRBD1, lacks DNA for checking. The sample taken for sequencing was naive CXCR3+ CD8+ T cells from blood. Subset specified: CD45RO-CCR7+CD27+CD95- naive CD8+ T cells expressing CXCR3 (TNR3+). The clonotype originates from a human donor in good health. Some clones in this sample may be carry-over from other donors' samples. CDR3 sequence reads: CASSLVSGAVSYEQYF.